This is a list of T cell receptor beta chains from one sample in a study of T cell responses to AZD1222 COVID-19 vaccine. Sequenced by immunoSEQ multiplex PCR; TCRdb stores in-frame clones only, minus some. The sample includes under 170,000 clones, 90% to 95% of them seen just once. The source material was peripheral blood, sampled on day 0 of AZD1222 vaccination. The receptors stem from an adult in good health. Both conserved end residues are part of each CDR3. The D gene is left open where the match is weak. The listing skips clone size in some rows; elsewhere it reads once, few, many or a size class.

>TRBD1|TRBV19|TRBJ1-5|.
TGTGCCAGTAGTGTCGGACAGGGGGCCTATCAGCCCCAGCATTTT
CASSVGQGAYQPQHF
>TRBD2|TRBV4-2|TRBJ2-3|.
TGTGCCGCCAGGGAGGGCGGGGCCACAGATACGCAGTATTTT
CAAREGGATDTQYF
>TRBD1|TRBV11-2|TRBJ1-6|.
TGTGCCAGCAGACGCCCCGGGACAGGGGGCGGCCGTTATAATTCACCCCTCCACTTT
CASRRPGTGGGRYNSPLHF
>.|TRBV5-4|TRBJ2-5|.
TGTGCCAGCAGCTTAGGCTATCAAGAGACCCAGTACTTC
CASSLGYQETQYF
>.|TRBV5-6|TRBJ1-6|few
TGTGCCAGCAGCTCCCGGGGTTCACCCCTCCACTTT
CASSSRGSPLHF
>.|TRBV6-2/TRBV6-3|TRBJ2-1|.
TGTGCCAGCAGTTACTCGAGCTCCTACAATGAGCAGTTCTTC
CASSYSSSYNEQFF
>.|TRBV15|TRBJ1-3|.
TGTGCCACCAGCATTCTCAGCAGGGTGTCGGGAAACACCATATATTTT
CATSILSRVSGNTIYF
>.|TRBV11-1|TRBJ1-1|.
TGTGCCAGCAGCTTAGCTGTTAACACTGAAGCTTTCTTT
CASSLAVNTEAFF
>.|TRBV5-4|TRBJ1-4|.
TGTGCCAGCAGCCGGACCTCAACTAATGAAAAACTGTTTTTT
CASSRTSTNEKLFF
>.|TRBV28|TRBJ1-6|.
TGTGCCAGCAGCCCAGGCTGGAGCTCCTATAATTCACCCCTCCACTTT
CASSPGWSSYNSPLHF
>TRBD1|TRBV19|TRBJ1-1|.
TGTGCCAGTAGTATAGATCGCCGGACAGGGGGAGCTTTCTTT
CASSIDRRTGGAFF
>.|TRBV3-1/TRBV3-2|TRBJ2-1|.
TGTGCCAGCAGCCAACGCGAGGCCCGTGAGCAGTTCTTC
CASSQREAREQFF
>.|TRBV6-6|TRBJ2-2|.
TGTGCCAGCAGTCCCTCAGGTGGACCGACCGGGGAGCTGTTTTTT
CASSPSGGPTGELFF
>.|TRBV7-2|TRBJ2-2|.
TGTGCCAGCAGCTTATCACAGGGCGCCGGGGAGCTGTTTTTT
CASSLSQGAGELFF
>TRBD2|TRBV28|TRBJ2-3|.
TGTGCCAGCAGGATGAGCGCCGGGGAGGCTAGCGGGGGACCAAACACAGATACGCAGTATTTT
CASRMSAGEASGGPNTDTQYF
>.|TRBV27|TRBJ2-3|.
TGTGCCAGCAGTTCCCGACTTGGGGATACGCAGTATTTT
CASSSRLGDTQYF